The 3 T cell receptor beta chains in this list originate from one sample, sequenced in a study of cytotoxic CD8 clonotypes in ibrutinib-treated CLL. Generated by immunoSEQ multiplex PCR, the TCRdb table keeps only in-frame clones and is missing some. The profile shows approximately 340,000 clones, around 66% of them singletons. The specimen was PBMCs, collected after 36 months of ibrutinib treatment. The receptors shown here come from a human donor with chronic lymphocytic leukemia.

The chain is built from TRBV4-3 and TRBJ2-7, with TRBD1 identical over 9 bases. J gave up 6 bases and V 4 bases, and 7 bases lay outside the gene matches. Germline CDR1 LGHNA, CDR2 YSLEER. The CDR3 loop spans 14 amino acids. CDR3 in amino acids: CASSPWTGDSEQYF. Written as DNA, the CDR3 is TGCGCCAGCAGCCCTTGGACAGGGGATAGCGAGCAGTACTTC.

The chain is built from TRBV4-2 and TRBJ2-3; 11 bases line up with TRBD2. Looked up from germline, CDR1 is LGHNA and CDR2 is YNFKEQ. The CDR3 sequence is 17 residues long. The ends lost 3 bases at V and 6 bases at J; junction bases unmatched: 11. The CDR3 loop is CASSQRELAGVGDTQYF. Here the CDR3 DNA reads TGTGCCAGCAGCCAGCGAGAACTAGCGGGGGTTGGGGATACGCAGTATTTT.

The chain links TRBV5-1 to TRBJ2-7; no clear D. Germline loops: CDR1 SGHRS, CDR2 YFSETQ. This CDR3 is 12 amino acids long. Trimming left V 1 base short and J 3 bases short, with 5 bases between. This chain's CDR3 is CASSLKGYEQYF. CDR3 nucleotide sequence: TGCGCCAGCAGCTTGAAGGGCTACGAGCAGTACTTC.